The clone carrying this T cell receptor (beta chain) was recorded at least ten times. What it recognizes is unknown. Using a J-beta primer mix together with a sample-barcoded 5' primer, a second PCR was run for 7 to 11 cycles. A single record per CDR3 protein comes from TCRdb applying MiXCR to the 5' RACE reads. The profile covers roughly 1,300,000 distinct CDR3 sequences, with roughly 59% appearing a single time and roughly 7% taken by the ten largest. The draw of peripheral blood yielded about 9.4 milliliters from each donor. V shed 7 bases, J shed 1 base, and the junction held 8 bases outside the gene matches. The CDR3 sequence is 15 residues long. Germline V gives CDR1 MNHNS, CDR2 SASEGT. This entry is derived from a study of blood T cells in healthy people across ages. General observations from the study: When set beside aged donors, long-lived donors presented more naive CD4+ cells and higher diversity.

The chain uses TRBV6-1 and TRBJ2-3; 7 bases are shared with TRBD1. The sequencing input was blood. The sequence was obtained from a man aged 18 to 30 in good health. The CDR3 spells CASNEGAGGTDTQYF. The CDR3 DNA is TGTGCCAGCAACGAGGGGGCAGGTGGCACAGATACGCAGTATTTT.